This passage covers 14 T cell receptor beta chains from one sample sequenced in a study of T cell changes during pregnancy in multiple sclerosis. Profiled with immunoSEQ multiplex PCR; TCRdb holds only in-frame clones, not every one. The data contain 69,000 or so clones, approximately 90% of them singletons. Sequencing used peripheral blood, obtained in the third trimester of pregnancy. Every receptor here comes from a female donor with multiple sclerosis, enrolled in a pregnancy study.

The chain joins TRBV7-9 to TRBJ1-2, with D unclear. The CDR3 is made up of 11 amino acids. V was shortened by 4 bases and J by 4 bases, with 4 bases between the two germline ends. Germline lookup yields CDR1 SEHNR and CDR2 FQNEAQ (reference sequence). The CDR3 here is CASSSSYGYTF. DNA of the CDR3: TGTGCCAGCAGCTCCTCCTATGGCTACACCTTC.

The V call is TRBV6-6, the J call TRBJ2-1; 12 bases agree with TRBD2. CDR3 length: 16 amino acids. V gave up 6 bases and J gave up 7 bases; unmatched junction bases: 10. Germline V gene lookup returns CDR1 MNHNY and CDR2 SVGAGI (reference sequence). CDR3 sequence: CASRSPSGGAGNEQFF. In nucleotides, the CDR3 is TGTGCCAGCAGATCCCCTAGCGGGGGGGCGGGGAATGAGCAGTTCTTC.

The CDR3 DNA follows: TGCGCCAGCAGCTTGACGGGACAGGTATTCCCTGATTCACCCCTCCACTTT. Its protein product is CASSLTGQVFPDSPLHF. V is TRBV5-1 and J is TRBJ1-6; 8 bases agree with TRBD1. The V gene end was trimmed by 1 base and the J gene end by 8 bases; junction bases not matched to a gene: 11. The germline CDR1 and CDR2 sequences are SGHRS and YFSETQ. The CDR3 is made up of 17 amino acids. The full variable domain, its missing parts supplied by reference TRBV5-1 and TRBJ1-6, is KAGVTQTPRYLIKTRGQQVTLSCSPISGHRSVSWYQQTPGQGLQFLFEYFSETQRNKGNFPGRFSGRQFSNSRSEMNVSTLELGDSALYLCASSLTGQVFPDSPLHFGNGTRLTVT.

This chain joins TRBV4-2 and TRBJ1-3; the D gene is possibly TRBD1 (5 bases). V was pared by 4 bases and J by 0 bases, with 10 bases between. This CDR3 spans 15 amino acids. The V gene's germline CDR1 is LGHNA and CDR2 YNFKEQ. The CDR3, as DNA: TGTGCCAGCAGCCCAGGGCCCAGCTCTGGAAACACCATATATTTT. Its translation: CASSPGPSSGNTIYF.

The chain couples TRBV2 to TRBJ2-7; D call uncertain. The length of the CDR3 is 13 residues. The germline V gene has CDR1 SNHLY and CDR2 FYNNEI. V gave up 4 bases and J gave up 2 bases, with 9 bases separating them. This chain's CDR3 is CASSAVPAYEQYF. CDR3 nucleotides: TGTGCCAGCAGTGCAGTGCCTGCCTACGAGCAGTACTTC.

CDR3 loop: CASSPDRRSNYGYTF. The CDR3 DNA follows: TGCGCCAGCAGCCCGGACAGGAGATCTAACTATGGCTACACCTTC. The V gene is TRBV5-1, the J gene TRBJ1-2, with 7 nucleotides matching TRBD1. Germline loops: CDR1 SGHRS, CDR2 YFSETQ. The CDR3 runs 15 residues. V lost 4 bases and J lost 0; bases outside the gene matches: 6.

This sequence joins TRBV15 and TRBJ1-4; a possible D gene is TRBD1 (5 bases). Germline CDR1 LNHNV, CDR2 YYDKDF (reference sequence). Trimming pared 3 bases from V and 6 bases from J, leaving 8 bases between. CDR3 length equals 13 residues. The CDR3 is CATSRGLYEKLFF. Written as DNA, the CDR3 is TGTGCCACCAGCAGGGGGCTCTATGAAAAACTGTTTTTT.

This clone occurred once. The chain combines TRBV27 with TRBJ1-1; the D is unclear. This CDR3 comprises 13 residues. Germline V gene data show CDR1 as MNHEY and CDR2 as SMNVEV (reference sequence). V was trimmed by 5 bases and J by 3 bases, leaving 10 bases between them. For the CDR3, the DNA is TGTGCCAGCAGTCTAGTCCGAGACACTGAAGCTTTCTTT. Residues: CASSLVRDTEAFF.

The chain couples TRBV11-3 to TRBJ2-1; no clear D gene. Trimming pared 5 bases from V and 0 bases from J, leaving 5 bases between. Germline loops: CDR1 SGHNT, CDR2 YENEEA. CDR3 length equals 13 residues. The CDR3 DNA follows: TGTGCCAGCAGCCTATCCTCCTACAATGAGCAGTTCTTC. It codes for CASSLSSYNEQFF.

The genes are TRBV2 and TRBJ1-1; D gene uncertain. The CDR3 runs to 13 residues. Germline V gives CDR1 SNHLY, CDR2 FYNNEI. Between the trimmed V and J ends, which lost 6 bases and 4 bases, there was a span of 12 bases. CDR3 DNA sequence: TGTGCCAGCAGGGCCCCCGAGGGCACTGAAGCTTTCTTT. Amino acid sequence: CASRAPEGTEAFF. The full variable domain, in which reference TRBV2 and TRBJ1-1 provide the parts outside the CDR3, is EPEVTQTPSHQVTQMGQEVILRCVPISNHLYFYWYRQILGQKVEFLVSFYNNEISEKSEIFDDQFSVERPDGSNFTLKIRSTKLEDSAMYFCASRAPEGTEAFFGQGTRLTVV.

The chain combines TRBV30 with TRBJ1-1; D is uncertain. The CDR3 runs to 13 residues. The V end was cut by 1 base, the J end by 2 bases, with 8 bases between. Germline assignment: CDR1 GTSNPN and CDR2 SVGIG (reference sequence). The CDR3: CAWSGPSNTEAFF. DNA of the CDR3: TGTGCCTGGAGTGGTCCTAGCAACACTGAAGCTTTCTTT. The variable domain in full, with the rest retrieved from reference TRBV30 and TRBJ1-1, is SQTIHQWPATLVQPVGSPLSLECTVEGTSNPNLYWYRQAAGRGLQLLFYSVGIGQISSEVPQNLSASRPQDRQFILSSKKLLLSDSGFYLCAWSGPSNTEAFFGQGTRLTVV.

This sequence joins TRBV13 and TRBJ2-3, with D possibly being TRBD2 (5 bases). Germline values: CDR1 PRHDT, CDR2 FYEKMQ (reference sequence). The V gene lost 2 bases and the J gene lost 0 bases, with 6 bases spanning the gap. There are 14 residues in the CDR3. For the CDR3, the DNA is TGTGCCAGCAGCTTAAGCGGAAGCACAGATACGCAGTATTTT. The encoded protein is CASSLSGSTDTQYF.

V usage is TRBV2 and J usage is TRBJ2-2; 11 positions match TRBD1. V lost 6 bases and J lost 4; bases outside the gene matches: 7. CDR3 size: 16 residues. Looked up from germline, CDR1 is SNHLY and CDR2 is FYNNEI. CDR3 coding DNA: TGTGCCAGCAGCGGACAGGGGGCGCCTCTCACCGGGGAGCTGTTTTTT. It specifies CASSGQGAPLTGELFF.

The chain employs TRBV5-1 and TRBJ2-7; perhaps TRBD2 as D (6 bases). Trimming shortened V by 0 bases and J by 1 base, and 17 bases separated the two germline ends. Germline V gene sequence: CDR1 SGHRS, CDR2 YFSETQ. This CDR3 contains 17 residues. The DNA of the CDR3 is TGCGCCAGCAGCTTGGATGGGTCGGGGGTTAATTCCTACGAGCAGTACTTC. Residues: CASSLDGSGVNSYEQYF.